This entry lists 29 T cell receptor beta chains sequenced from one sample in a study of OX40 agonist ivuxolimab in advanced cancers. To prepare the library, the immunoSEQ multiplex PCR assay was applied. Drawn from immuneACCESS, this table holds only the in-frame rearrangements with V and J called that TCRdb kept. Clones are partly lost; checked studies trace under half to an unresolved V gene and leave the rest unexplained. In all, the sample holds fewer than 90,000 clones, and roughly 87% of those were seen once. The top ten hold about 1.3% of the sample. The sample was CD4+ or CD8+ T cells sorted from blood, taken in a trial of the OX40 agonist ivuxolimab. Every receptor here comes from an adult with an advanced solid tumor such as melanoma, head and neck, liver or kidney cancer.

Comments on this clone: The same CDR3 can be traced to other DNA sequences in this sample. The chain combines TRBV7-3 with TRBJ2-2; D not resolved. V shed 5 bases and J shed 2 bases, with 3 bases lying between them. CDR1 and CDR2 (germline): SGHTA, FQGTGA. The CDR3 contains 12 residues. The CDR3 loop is CASSPNTGELFF. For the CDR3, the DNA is TGTGCCAGCAGCCCTAACACCGGGGAGCTGTTTTTT.

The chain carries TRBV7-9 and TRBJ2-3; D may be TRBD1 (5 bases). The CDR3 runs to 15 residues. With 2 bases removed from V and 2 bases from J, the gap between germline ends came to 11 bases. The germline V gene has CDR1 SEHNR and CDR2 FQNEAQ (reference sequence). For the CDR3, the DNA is TGTGCCAGCAGCTTACAGGACACTCACACAGATACGCAGTATTTT. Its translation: CASSLQDTHTDTQYF.

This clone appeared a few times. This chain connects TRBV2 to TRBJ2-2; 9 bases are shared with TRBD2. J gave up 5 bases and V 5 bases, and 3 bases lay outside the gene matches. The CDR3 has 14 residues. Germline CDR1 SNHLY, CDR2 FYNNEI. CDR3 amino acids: CASSWTSETGELFF. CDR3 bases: TGTGCCAGCAGTTGGACTAGCGAGACCGGGGAGCTGTTTTTT.

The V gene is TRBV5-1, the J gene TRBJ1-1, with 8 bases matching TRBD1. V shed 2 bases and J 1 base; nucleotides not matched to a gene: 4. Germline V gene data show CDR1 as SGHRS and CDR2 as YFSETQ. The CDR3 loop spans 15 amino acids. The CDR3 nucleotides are TGCGCCAGCAGCTTACGGACAGGGAGGAACACTGAAGCTTTCTTT. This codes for CASSLRTGRNTEAFF.

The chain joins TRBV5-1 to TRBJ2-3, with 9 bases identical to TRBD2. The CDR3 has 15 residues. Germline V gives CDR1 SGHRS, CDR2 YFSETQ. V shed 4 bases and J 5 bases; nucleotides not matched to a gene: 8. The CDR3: CASSLSGSSGDTQYF. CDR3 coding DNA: TGCGCCAGCAGCCTTAGCGGGAGTTCTGGAGATACGCAGTATTTT.

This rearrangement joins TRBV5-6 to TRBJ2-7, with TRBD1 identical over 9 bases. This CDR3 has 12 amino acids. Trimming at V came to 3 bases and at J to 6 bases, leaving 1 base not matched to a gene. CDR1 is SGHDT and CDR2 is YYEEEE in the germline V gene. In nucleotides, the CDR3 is TGTGCCAGCAGCTCACAGGGGGCCGAGCAGTACTTC. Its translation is CASSSQGAEQYF.

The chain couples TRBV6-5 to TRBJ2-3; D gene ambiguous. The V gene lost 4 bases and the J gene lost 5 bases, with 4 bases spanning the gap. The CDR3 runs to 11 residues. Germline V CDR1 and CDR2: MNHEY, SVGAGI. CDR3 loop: CASSSLDTQYF. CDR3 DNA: TGTGCCAGCAGTTCACTAGATACGCAGTATTTT.

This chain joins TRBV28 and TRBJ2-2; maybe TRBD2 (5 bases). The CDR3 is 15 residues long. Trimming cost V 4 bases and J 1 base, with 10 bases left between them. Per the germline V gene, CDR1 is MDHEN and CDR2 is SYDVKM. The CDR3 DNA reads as TGTGCCAGCAGTTCCCGCCGGGGGAACACCGGGGAGCTGTTTTTT. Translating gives CASSSRRGNTGELFF.

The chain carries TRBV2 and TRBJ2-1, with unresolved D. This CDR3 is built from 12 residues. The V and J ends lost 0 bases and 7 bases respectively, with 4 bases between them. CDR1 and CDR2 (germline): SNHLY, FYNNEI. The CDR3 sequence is CASSEASNEQFF. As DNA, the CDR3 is TGTGCCAGCAGTGAAGCCTCGAATGAGCAGTTCTTC.

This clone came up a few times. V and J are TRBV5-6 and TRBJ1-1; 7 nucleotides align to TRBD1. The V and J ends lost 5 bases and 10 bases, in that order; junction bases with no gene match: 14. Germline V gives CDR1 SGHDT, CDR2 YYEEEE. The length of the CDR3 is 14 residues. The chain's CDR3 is CASRPATGRLRAFF. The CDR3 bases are TGTGCCAGCAGGCCGGCGACAGGGAGGCTACGAGCTTTCTTT.

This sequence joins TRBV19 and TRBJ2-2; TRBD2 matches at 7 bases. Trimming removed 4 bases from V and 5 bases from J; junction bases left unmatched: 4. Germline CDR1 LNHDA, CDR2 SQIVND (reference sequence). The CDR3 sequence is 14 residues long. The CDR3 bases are TGTGCCAGTAGTACGCGGCGGGGGACCGGGGAGCTGTTTTTT. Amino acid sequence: CASSTRRGTGELFF.

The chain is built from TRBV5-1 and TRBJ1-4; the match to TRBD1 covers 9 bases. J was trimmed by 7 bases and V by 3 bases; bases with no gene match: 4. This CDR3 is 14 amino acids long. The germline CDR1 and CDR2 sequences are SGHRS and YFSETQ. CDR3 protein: CASSSGQGGEKLFF. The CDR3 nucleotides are TGCGCCAGCAGCTCGGGACAGGGTGGTGAAAAACTGTTTTTT.

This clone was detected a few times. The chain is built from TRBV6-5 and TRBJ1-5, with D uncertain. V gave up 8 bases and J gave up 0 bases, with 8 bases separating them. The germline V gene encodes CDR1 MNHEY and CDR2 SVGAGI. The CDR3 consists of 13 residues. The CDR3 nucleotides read TGTGCCAGCGGCCAATATAGCAATCAGCCCCAGCATTTT. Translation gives CASGQYSNQPQHF.

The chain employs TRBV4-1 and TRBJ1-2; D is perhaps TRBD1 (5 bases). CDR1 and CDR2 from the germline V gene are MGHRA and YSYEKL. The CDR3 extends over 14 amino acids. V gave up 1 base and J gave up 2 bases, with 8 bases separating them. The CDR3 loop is CASSQVGTNYGYTF. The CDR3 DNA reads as TGCGCCAGCAGCCAAGTTGGGACGAACTATGGCTACACCTTC.

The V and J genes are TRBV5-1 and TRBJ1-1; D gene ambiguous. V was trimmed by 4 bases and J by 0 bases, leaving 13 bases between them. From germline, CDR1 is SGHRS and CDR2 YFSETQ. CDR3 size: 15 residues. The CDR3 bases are TGCGCCAGCAGCCCCTTTGCGGACTTGAACACTGAAGCTTTCTTT. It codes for CASSPFADLNTEAFF.

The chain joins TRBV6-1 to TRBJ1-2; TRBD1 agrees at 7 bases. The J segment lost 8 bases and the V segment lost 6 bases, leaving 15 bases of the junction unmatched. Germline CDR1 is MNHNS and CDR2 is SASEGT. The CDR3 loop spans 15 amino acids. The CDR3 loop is CASRDDRAARGGYTF. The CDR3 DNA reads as TGTGCCAGCAGGGATGACAGGGCAGCTCGGGGAGGCTACACCTTC.

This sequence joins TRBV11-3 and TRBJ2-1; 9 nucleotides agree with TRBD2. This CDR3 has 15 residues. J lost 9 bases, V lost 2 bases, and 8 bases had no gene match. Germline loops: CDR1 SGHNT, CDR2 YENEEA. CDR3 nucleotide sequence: TGTGCCAGCAGCTTATGGAGCGGGGGGTTTGGTGAGCAGTTCTTC. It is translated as CASSLWSGGFGEQFF.

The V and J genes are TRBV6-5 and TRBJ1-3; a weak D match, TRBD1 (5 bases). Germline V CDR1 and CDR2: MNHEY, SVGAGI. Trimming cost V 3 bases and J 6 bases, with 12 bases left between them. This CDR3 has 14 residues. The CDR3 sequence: CASSYRQGENTIYF. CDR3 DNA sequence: TGTGCCAGCAGTTATCGGCAGGGTGAAAACACCATATATTTT.

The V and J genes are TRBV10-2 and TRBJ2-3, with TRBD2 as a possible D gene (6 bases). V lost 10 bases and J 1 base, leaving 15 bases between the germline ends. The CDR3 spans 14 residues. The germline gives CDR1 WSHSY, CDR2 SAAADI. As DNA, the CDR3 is TGCGCCACGCCCCGGGCTAGCGGCACAGATACGCAGTATTTT. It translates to CATPRASGTDTQYF.

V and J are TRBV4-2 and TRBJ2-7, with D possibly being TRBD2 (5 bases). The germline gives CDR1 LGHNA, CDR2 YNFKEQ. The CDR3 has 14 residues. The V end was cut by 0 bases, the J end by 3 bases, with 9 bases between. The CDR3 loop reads CASSQELGGYEQYF. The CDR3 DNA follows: TGTGCCAGCAGCCAAGAGTTAGGAGGCTACGAGCAGTACTTC.

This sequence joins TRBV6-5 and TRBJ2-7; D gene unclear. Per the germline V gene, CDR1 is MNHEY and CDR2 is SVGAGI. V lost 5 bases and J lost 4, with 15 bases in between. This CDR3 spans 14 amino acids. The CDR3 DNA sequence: TGTGCCAGCAGTGGACGGGCCACTCAATACGAGCAGTACTTC. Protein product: CASSGRATQYEQYF.

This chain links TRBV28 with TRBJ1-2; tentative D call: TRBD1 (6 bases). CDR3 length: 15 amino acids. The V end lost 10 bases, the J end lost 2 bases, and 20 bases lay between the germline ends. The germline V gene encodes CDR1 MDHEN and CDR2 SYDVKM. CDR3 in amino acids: CATQFITGRNYGYTF. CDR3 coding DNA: TGTGCCACCCAGTTTATAACAGGGAGGAACTATGGCTACACCTTC.

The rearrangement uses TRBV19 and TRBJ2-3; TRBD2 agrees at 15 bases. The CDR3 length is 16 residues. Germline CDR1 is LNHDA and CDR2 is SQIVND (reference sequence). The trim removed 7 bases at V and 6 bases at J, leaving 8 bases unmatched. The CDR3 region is CASTRTSGGAGDTQYF. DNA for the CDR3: TGTGCCAGTACCCGGACTAGCGGGGGGGCAGGGGATACGCAGTATTTT.

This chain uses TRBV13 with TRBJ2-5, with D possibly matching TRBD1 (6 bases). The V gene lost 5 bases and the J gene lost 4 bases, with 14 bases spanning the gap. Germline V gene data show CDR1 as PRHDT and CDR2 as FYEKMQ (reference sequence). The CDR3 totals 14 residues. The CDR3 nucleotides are TGTGCCAGCAGCCGCAGGGGTTCACCAGAGACCCAGTACTTC. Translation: CASSRRGSPETQYF.

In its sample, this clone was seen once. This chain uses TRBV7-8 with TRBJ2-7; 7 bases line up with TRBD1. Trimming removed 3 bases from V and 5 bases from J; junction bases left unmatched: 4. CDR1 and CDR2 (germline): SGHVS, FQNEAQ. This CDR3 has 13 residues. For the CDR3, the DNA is TGTGCCAGCAGCTTTCCGACAGGGAACGAGCAGTACTTC. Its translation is CASSFPTGNEQYF.

CDR3 nucleotide sequence: TGTGCCAGCAGTGCTACTAGCGGTAACCAAGAGACCCAGTACTTC. It specifies CASSATSGNQETQYF. This chain links TRBV2 with TRBJ2-5, with TRBD2 identical over 8 bases. Germline CDR1 reads SNHLY; CDR2 reads FYNNEI. The CDR3 consists of 15 residues. Losses at the gene ends were 4 bases for V and 0 bases for J; bases not matched to a gene: 4.

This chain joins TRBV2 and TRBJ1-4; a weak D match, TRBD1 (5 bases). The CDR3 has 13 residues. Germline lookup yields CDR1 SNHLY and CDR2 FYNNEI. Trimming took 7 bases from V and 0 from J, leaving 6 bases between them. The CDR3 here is CASTTATNEKLFF. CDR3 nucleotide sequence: TGTGCCAGCACGACAGCAACTAATGAAAAACTGTTTTTT.

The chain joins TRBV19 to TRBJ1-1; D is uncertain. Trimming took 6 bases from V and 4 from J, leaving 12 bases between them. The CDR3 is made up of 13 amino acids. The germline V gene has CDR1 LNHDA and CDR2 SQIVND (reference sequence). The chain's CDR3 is CASSNIDFTEAFF. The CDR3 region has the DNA TGTGCCAGTAGCAACATAGACTTCACTGAAGCTTTCTTT.

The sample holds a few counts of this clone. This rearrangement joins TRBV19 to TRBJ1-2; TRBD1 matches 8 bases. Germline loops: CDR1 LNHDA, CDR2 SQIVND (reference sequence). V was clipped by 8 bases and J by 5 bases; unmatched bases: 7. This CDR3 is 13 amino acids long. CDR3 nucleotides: TGTGCCAGTGGACAGGGAGGAGGGTATGGCTACACCTTC. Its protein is CASGQGGGYGYTF.